This TCR beta chain was sequenced in a study of T cell repertoires in cytomegalovirus infection. Study context: Both CMV infection and a matching HLA type were indicated by public TCR beta signatures. Study results and limitations: In two of eight donors, the top clonotype was HLA-C-restricted CMV-specific. The study identified carriers of CMV plus the relevant HLA from cumulative public TCR beta family frequency.

TCRdb used MiXCR to reprocess the reads, holding one entry per CDR3 protein. The data contain about 740,000 distinct CDR3 sequences, 35% of them singletons. In germline, CDR1 is SEHNR, CDR2 FQNEAQ (reference sequence). CDR3 length: 14 residues. V lost 5 bases to trimming and J lost 1 base, with 11 bases between them. Turning to this clonotype: Its target is unknown.

Sequencing was carried out using PBMCs. The receptor's source is a human donor in good health (CMV status not recorded). Some clones in this sample may be carry-over from other donors' samples. The chain is built from TRBV7-9 and TRBJ1-1; unclear D gene. In DNA, the CDR3 is TGTGCCAGCAGCCCCCCTAGACGGAACACTGAAGCTTTCTTT. Translated: CASSPPRRNTEAFF.